This TCR beta chain was obtained from a study of graft-versus-host responses after intestinal transplantation. Overall study context: In this cohort, recipients had multivisceral, liver-intestinal, or isolated intestinal transplants. Tacrolimus plus steroids were given to all recipients for roughly 3 years, preceded by anti-thymocyte globulin induction. Study results and limitations: Early post-transplant declines in HvG were associated with peak levels of circulating GvH clones.

Germline V gene lookup returns CDR1 LNHDA and CDR2 SQIVND (reference sequence). This CDR3 contains 15 residues. Trimming cost V 6 bases and J 1 base; bases outside gene matches: 2. Details on this clone: Its cognate antigen is unknown.

Method: immunoSEQ multiplex PCR; TCRdb's copy keeps in-frame clones and lacks some. The table lists tens of thousands of clones, nearly 85% of them singletons, with 0.39% in the top ten. The sequence was obtained from a human donor who was the organ donor for an intestinal transplant. Here the sequenced sample was unstimulated CD4+ T cells sorted from spleen or lymph node cells, taken before transplant. The chain recombines TRBV19 with TRBJ2-2; 10 bases agree with TRBD2. The CDR3 DNA reads TGTGCCAGTAGGCGACTAGCGGGGAACACCGGGGAGCTGTTTTTT. Its protein product is CASRRLAGNTGELFF.